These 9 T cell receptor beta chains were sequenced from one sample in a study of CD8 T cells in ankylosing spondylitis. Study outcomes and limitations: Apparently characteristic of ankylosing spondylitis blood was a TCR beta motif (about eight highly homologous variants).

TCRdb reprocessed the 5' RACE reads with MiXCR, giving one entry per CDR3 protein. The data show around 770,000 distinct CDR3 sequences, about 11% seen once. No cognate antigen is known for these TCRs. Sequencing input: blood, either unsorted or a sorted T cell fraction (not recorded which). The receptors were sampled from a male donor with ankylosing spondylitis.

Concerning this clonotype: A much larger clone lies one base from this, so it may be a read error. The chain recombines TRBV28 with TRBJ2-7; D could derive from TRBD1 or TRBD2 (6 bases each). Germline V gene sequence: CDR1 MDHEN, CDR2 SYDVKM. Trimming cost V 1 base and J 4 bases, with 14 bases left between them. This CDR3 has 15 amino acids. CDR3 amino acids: CASSLLGGRSYEQYF. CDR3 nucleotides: TGTGCCAGCAGTTTATTGGGGGGCCGGTCGTACGAGCAGTACTTC.

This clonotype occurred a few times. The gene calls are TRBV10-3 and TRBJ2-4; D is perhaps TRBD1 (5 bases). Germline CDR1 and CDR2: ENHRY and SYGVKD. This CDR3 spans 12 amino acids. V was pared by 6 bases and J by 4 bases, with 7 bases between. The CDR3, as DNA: TGTGCCATCAGGGGGCAGAAAAACATTCAGTACTTC. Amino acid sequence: CAIRGQKNIQYF.

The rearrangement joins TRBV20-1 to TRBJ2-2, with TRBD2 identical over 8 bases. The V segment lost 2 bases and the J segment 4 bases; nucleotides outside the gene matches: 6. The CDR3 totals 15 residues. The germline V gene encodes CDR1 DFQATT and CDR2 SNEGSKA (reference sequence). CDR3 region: CSARRPSGSTGELFF. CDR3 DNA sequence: TGCAGTGCTAGAAGGCCTAGCGGGTCCACCGGGGAGCTGTTTTTT.

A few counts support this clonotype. CDR3 protein: CASSLRGAQYF. The DNA for the CDR3 is TGTGCCAGCAGCTTAAGGGGGGCCCAGTACTTC. This chain uses TRBV7-2 with TRBJ2-5; D possibly matches TRBD1 or TRBD2 (6 bases each). The CDR3 runs 11 residues. The V end was cut by 2 bases, the J end by 9 bases, with 7 bases between. In germline, CDR1 is SGHTA, CDR2 FQGNSA.

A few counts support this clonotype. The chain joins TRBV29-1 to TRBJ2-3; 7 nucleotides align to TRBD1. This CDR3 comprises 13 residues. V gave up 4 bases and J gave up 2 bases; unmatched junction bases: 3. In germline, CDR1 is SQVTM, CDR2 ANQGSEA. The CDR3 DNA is TGCAGCGTTGTTGGGACAGTCACAGATACGCAGTATTTT. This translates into CSVVGTVTDTQYF.

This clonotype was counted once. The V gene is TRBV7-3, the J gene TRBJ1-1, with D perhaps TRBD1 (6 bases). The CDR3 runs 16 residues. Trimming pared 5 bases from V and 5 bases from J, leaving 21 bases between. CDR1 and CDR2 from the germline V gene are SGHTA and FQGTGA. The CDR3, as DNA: TGTGCCAGCAGCGAGGGGGTAGGGGGGTTCGGAACTGAAGCTTTCTTT. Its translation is CASSEGVGGFGTEAFF.

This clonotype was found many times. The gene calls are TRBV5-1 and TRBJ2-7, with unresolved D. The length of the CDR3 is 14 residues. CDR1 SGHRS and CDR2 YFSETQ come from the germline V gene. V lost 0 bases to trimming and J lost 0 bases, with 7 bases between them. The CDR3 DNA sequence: TGCGCCAGCAGCTTGGACAGCACCTCCTACGAGCAGTACTTC. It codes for CASSLDSTSYEQYF.

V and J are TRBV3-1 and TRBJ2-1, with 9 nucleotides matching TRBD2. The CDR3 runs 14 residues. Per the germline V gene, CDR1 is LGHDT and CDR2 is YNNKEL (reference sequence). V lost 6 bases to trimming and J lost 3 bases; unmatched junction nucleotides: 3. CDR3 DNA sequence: TGTGCCAGCAGAGAGCGGGGGGACTACAATGAGCAGTTCTTC. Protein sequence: CASRERGDYNEQFF.

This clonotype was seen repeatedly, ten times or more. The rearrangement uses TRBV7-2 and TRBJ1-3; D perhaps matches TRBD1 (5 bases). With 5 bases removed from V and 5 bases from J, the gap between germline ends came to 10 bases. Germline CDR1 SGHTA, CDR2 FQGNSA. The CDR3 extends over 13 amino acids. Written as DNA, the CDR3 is TGTGCCAGCAGCCGGGACGGACGAAACACCATATATTTT. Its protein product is CASSRDGRNTIYF.